The clone carrying this T cell receptor (beta chain) was counted at least ten times. Its cognate antigen is unknown. The sample originates from a study of T cells in Graves' hyperthyroidism and ophthalmopathy. Findings of the study overall: By a 13 V-J model, ophthalmopathy was set apart from stable hyperthyroidism. Also found in blood were most expanded thyroid clonotypes above 0.001.

Amplification of TCR beta CDR3 regions was performed using RNA transcripts as template. A first-round RT-PCR of the TCR CDR3 used the HTBI primer set. Each CDR3 protein is one row after TCRdb ran MiXCR on the multiplex PCR reads. Altogether around 700,000 distinct CDR3 sequences are present, about a third being singletons, with the ten largest covering around 30%. If no ophthalmopathy progression occurred within 18 months, Graves' hyperthyroidism was stable. Among the patients, aged 18 to 65, hyperthyroidism was newly diagnosed and had lasted under 2 months. Sequencing used blood. The sequence was collected from a woman between 40 and 55 years old with Graves' hyperthyroidism.

CDR3 DNA sequence: TGCGCCAGCAGCTTGGACCCAGGGGATAATCAGCCCCAGCATTTT. It encodes CASSLDPGDNQPQHF. This chain uses TRBV5-1 with TRBJ1-5; possible D gene TRBD1, 6 bases. V lost 0 bases to trimming and J lost 4 bases, with 11 bases between them. CDR1 and CDR2 (germline): SGHRS, YFSETQ. The CDR3 covers 15 residues.